The present TCR beta chain was sequenced within a study of T cell responses to AZD1222 COVID-19 vaccine. Generated by immunoSEQ multiplex PCR, the TCRdb table keeps only in-frame clones and is missing some. The sample holds about 73,000 clones, 75% to 90% seen once. This clone has only one observation. The antigen is unknown. The CDR3 extends over 17 amino acids. Germline CDR1 reads MGHRA; CDR2 reads YSYEKL. The V gene end was trimmed by 1 base and the J gene end by 1 base; junction bases not matched to a gene: 10. Findings and limits, study-wide: Clonal diversity was possibly underestimated, and white British individuals and females predominated among donors. Spike-spanning, vaccine-associated CD4 TCRs were dominant at 160-218 and 743-854. Variant regions that are unmutated are reportedly the target of nearly half of spike-specific TCRs.

The sequencing used peripheral blood, collected 28 days after the second AZD1222 dose. The rearrangement joins TRBV4-1 to TRBJ2-7, with 7 bases lining up with TRBD1. This sequence was found in an adult who received the AZD1222 COVID-19 vaccine. The CDR3 DNA sequence: TGCGCCAGCAGCCAAGTTCCCCCGGGACAGTATTCCTACGAGCAGTACTTC. It codes for CASSQVPPGQYSYEQYF.